A single TCR beta chain is shown here with its context. Its specificity is unknown. This specimen belongs to a study of T cells after yellow fever vaccination. In the study overall: Fractions of low cell number were prepared using SMART-Seq v4 Ultra Low Input. Study-wide results and caveats: Reappearance after the booster was observed for most primary-vaccination clones (around 95% CD4, over 70% CD8).

Between the trimmed V and J ends, which lost 7 bases and 4 bases, there was a span of 18 bases. Germline CDR1 LGHNA, CDR2 YSLEER. The CDR3 contains 15 residues. TCR cDNA was made by 5'RACE template switching, adding a universal primer site and UMIs. TCRdb passed the 5' RACE reads through MiXCR, listing each CDR3 protein once. The table lists approximately 330,000 distinct CDR3 sequences, roughly an eighth of them singletons. The chain has TRBV4-3 and TRBJ2-3, with D hard to call. This receptor was identified in a man aged 18 to 30 who received the YFV17D yellow fever vaccine. The material sequenced was CD4+ T cells sorted from PBMCs, taken 15 days after the yellow fever booster vaccination. CDR3 sequence (DNA): TGCGCCAGCAATGCCGCCAGAACCGGATCAGATACGCAGTATTTT. This encodes CASNAARTGSDTQYF.